Each of the 17 T cell receptor beta chains below was sequenced from the same sample in a study of T cell responses to AZD1222 COVID-19 vaccine. The repertoire was sequenced with immunoSEQ multiplex PCR; TCRdb's copy has only in-frame clones and lacks some. The profile shows 45,000 to 70,000 clones, 70% to 90% of them singletons. Here the sequenced sample was peripheral blood, taken on day 0 of AZD1222 vaccination. The receptors originated from an adult in good health.

This clone was detected a few times. The chain employs TRBV6-5 and TRBJ1-4, with no clear D. This CDR3 has 14 residues. The ends were cut back, 6 bases at V and 6 bases at J, with 14 bases in the middle. Per the germline V gene, CDR1 is MNHEY and CDR2 is SVGAGI. CDR3 in DNA: TGTGCCAGCAGCCCCGGGCGAGGTTATGAAAAACTGTTTTTT. This codes for CASSPGRGYEKLFF.

The genes are TRBV6-1 and TRBJ1-6; no firm D call. Trimming cost V 1 base and J 0 bases, with 4 bases left between them. CDR1 MNHNS and CDR2 SASEGT come from the germline V gene. This CDR3 comprises 15 residues. The CDR3 is CASSEEGSYNSPLHF. The CDR3 DNA sequence: TGTGCCAGCAGTGAAGAGGGCTCCTATAATTCACCCCTCCACTTT.

This clone was seen a handful of times. The chain combines TRBV6-1 with TRBJ2-7; D gene uncertain. Germline assignment: CDR1 MNHNS and CDR2 SASEGT. The ends were cut back, 3 bases at V and 4 bases at J, with 16 bases in the middle. The CDR3 length is 15 residues. CDR3 protein: CASSEKGGDFYEQYF. DNA of the CDR3: TGTGCCAGCAGTGAGAAGGGCGGAGATTTTTACGAGCAGTACTTC.

This chain uses TRBV11-3 with TRBJ1-1; unclear D gene. The CDR3 extends over 14 amino acids. CDR1 is SGHNT and CDR2 is YENEEA in the germline V gene. Trimming left V 0 bases short and J 0 bases short, with 5 bases between. The CDR3 DNA is TGTGCCAGCAGCTTAGAACAGATGAACACTGAAGCTTTCTTT. It yields the protein CASSLEQMNTEAFF.

The rearrangement joins TRBV6-5 to TRBJ1-5; 9 nucleotides align to TRBD1. Trimming removed 6 bases from V and 6 bases from J; junction bases left unmatched: 9. The CDR3 runs 15 residues. The germline gives CDR1 MNHEY, CDR2 SVGAGI. The CDR3 spells CASSLGQGASQPQHF. The CDR3 DNA reads as TGTGCCAGCAGCCTGGGACAGGGAGCGAGTCAGCCCCAGCATTTT.

V and J are TRBV20-1 and TRBJ1-2; D remains ambiguous. V was cut by 3 bases and J by 2 bases, with 16 bases left in between. Germline V gene lookup returns CDR1 DFQATT and CDR2 SNEGSKA (reference sequence). The CDR3 runs 15 residues. CDR3 residues: CSASSVWVLNYGYTF. In nucleotides, the CDR3 is TGCAGTGCTAGTTCGGTGTGGGTTTTGAACTATGGCTACACCTTC.

V and J are TRBV6-2 or TRBV6-3 and TRBJ2-7, with D uncertain. V shed 0 bases and J shed 4 bases, with 4 bases lying between them. The CDR3 is 12 amino acids. The germline CDR1 and CDR2 sequences are MNHEY and SVGEGT. DNA for the CDR3: TGTGCCAGCAGTTACTCCACGTACGAGCAGTACTTC. Translating it yields CASSYSTYEQYF.

The gene calls are TRBV6-1 and TRBJ1-5; D gene ambiguous. The CDR3 is 15 amino acids. Germline V CDR1 and CDR2: MNHNS, SASEGT. The germline V and J ends were trimmed by 0 bases and 7 bases, with 13 bases remaining between them. The CDR3 here is CASSEAIEHQQPQHF. The CDR3 DNA is TGTGCCAGCAGTGAAGCTATTGAACACCAACAGCCCCAGCATTTT.

J is TRBJ2-7 and V is TRBV5-4; TRBD1 agrees at 7 bases. The CDR3 has 14 amino acids. J lost 2 bases, V lost 2 bases, and 4 bases had no gene match. Germline-derived CDR1 and CDR2 are SGHNT and YYREEE (reference sequence). The CDR3 is CASSFRQGPYEQYF. DNA of the CDR3: TGTGCCAGCAGCTTCCGACAGGGTCCCTACGAGCAGTACTTC.

The rearrangement joins TRBV5-4 to TRBJ2-3; a weak D match, TRBD1 (7 bases). CDR1 and CDR2 (germline): SGHNT, YYREEE (reference sequence). The CDR3 has 16 residues. V lost 6 bases and J 3 bases, leaving 20 bases between the germline ends. In nucleotides, the CDR3 is TGTGCCAGCACCACCGGGGCAGGGGGACTGACAGATACGCAGTATTTT. Residues: CASTTGAGGLTDTQYF.

The J gene is TRBJ2-5, the V gene TRBV6-2 or TRBV6-3; D is ambiguous. The ends were cut back, 0 bases at V and 0 bases at J, with 8 bases in the middle. The CDR3 is made up of 15 amino acids. Germline V lookup: CDR1 MNHEY, CDR2 SVGEGT. The CDR3 region is CASSYSSEDQETQYF. DNA of the CDR3: TGTGCCAGCAGTTACTCGTCCGAGGACCAAGAGACCCAGTACTTC.

This clone occurred a few times. The chain combines TRBV6-5 with TRBJ1-4, with TRBD1 as a possible D gene (5 bases). Trimming left V 6 bases short and J 3 bases short, with 14 bases between. The CDR3 runs 15 residues. Germline CDR1 is MNHEY and CDR2 is SVGAGI. CDR3 sequence reads: CASRGGVVANEKLFF. The DNA of the CDR3 is TGTGCCAGCAGAGGAGGGGTGGTAGCTAATGAAAAACTGTTTTTT.

The chain employs TRBV2 and TRBJ1-1; D might be TRBD1 (6 bases). Looked up from germline, CDR1 is SNHLY and CDR2 is FYNNEI. The CDR3 sequence is 12 residues long. V was shortened by 8 bases and J by 6 bases, with 13 bases between the two germline ends. CDR3 in amino acids: CASHLDSPEAFF. For the CDR3, the DNA is TGTGCCAGCCACCTGGACAGTCCTGAAGCTTTCTTT.

The chain carries TRBV6-2 or TRBV6-3 and TRBJ2-1; 7 nucleotides line up with TRBD2. This CDR3 region has 17 residues. J was trimmed by 10 bases and V by 2 bases; bases with no gene match: 17. Germline CDR1 reads MNHEY; CDR2 reads SVGEGT. This chain's CDR3 is CASSYGGSGRGATEQFF. DNA for the CDR3: TGTGCCAGCAGTTACGGCGGGAGTGGAAGGGGAGCAACCGAGCAGTTCTTC.

The chain links TRBV5-6 to TRBJ2-7; D ambiguous. This CDR3 region has 16 residues. CDR1 SGHDT and CDR2 YYEEEE come from the germline V gene. V lost 0 bases and J lost 1, with 14 bases in between. CDR3: CASSLAGRVKSYEQYF. CDR3 sequence (DNA): TGTGCCAGCAGCTTGGCCGGTCGGGTCAAATCCTACGAGCAGTACTTC. Using reference TRBV5-6 and TRBJ2-7 for the parts outside the CDR3, the full variable domain is DAGVTQSPTHLIKTRGQQVTLRCSPKSGHDTVSWYQQALGQGPQFIFQYYEEEERQRGNFPDRFSGHQFPNYSSELNVNALLLGDSALYLCASSLAGRVKSYEQYFGPGTRLTVT.

The chain combines TRBV5-1 with TRBJ1-1, with 7 positions matching TRBD1. V was pared by 0 bases and J by 8 bases, with 7 bases of the junction left unmatched. From germline, CDR1 is SGHRS and CDR2 YFSETQ. The CDR3 is 14 amino acids. CDR3 sequence: CASSLDWTGGEAFF. Here the CDR3 DNA reads TGCGCCAGCAGCTTGGATTGGACAGGAGGGGAAGCTTTCTTT. Full variable domain (rest looked up from reference TRBV5-1 and TRBJ1-1): KAGVTQTPRYLIKTRGQQVTLSCSPISGHRSVSWYQQTPGQGLQFLFEYFSETQRNKGNFPGRFSGRQFSNSRSEMNVSTLELGDSALYLCASSLDWTGGEAFFGQGTRLTVV.

The chain joins TRBV28 to TRBJ1-6; a possible D gene is TRBD1 (5 bases). The CDR3 totals 14 residues. V lost 7 bases to trimming and J lost 4 bases, with 11 bases between them. The germline V gene has CDR1 MDHEN and CDR2 SYDVKM. This chain's CDR3 is CASMKTEYNSPLHF. The CDR3 nucleotides are TGTGCCAGCATGAAGACAGAATATAATTCACCCCTCCACTTT.